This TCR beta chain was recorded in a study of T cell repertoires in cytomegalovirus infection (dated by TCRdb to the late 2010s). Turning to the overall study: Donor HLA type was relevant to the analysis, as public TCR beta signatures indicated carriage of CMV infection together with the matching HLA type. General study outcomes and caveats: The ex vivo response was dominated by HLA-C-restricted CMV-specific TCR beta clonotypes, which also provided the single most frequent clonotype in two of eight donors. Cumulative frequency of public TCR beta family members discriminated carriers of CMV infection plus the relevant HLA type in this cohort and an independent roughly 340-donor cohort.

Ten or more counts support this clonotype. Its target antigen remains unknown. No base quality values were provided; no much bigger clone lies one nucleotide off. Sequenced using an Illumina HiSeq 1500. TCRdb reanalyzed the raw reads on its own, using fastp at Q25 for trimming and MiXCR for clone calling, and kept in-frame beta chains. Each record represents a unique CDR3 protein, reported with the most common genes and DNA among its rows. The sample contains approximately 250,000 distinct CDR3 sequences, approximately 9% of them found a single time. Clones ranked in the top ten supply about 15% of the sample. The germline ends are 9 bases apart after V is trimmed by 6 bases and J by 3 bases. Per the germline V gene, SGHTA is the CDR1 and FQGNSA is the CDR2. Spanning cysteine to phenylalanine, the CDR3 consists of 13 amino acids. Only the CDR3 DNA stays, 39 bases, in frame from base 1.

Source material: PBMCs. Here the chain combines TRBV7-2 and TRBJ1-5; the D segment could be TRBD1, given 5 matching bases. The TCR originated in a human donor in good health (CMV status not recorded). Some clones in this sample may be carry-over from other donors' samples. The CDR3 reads CASSRDLNQPQHF. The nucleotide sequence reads TGTGCCAGCAGTCGGGACCTCAATCAGCCCCAGCATTTT.